The 21 T cell receptor beta chains below were found in one sample sequenced in a study of STAT5B mutations in CD4+ large granular lymphocyte leukemia. Method: immunoSEQ multiplex PCR; TCRdb's copy keeps in-frame clones and lacks some. Of around 28,000 clones in the sample, just under 75% are singletons; the top ten hold around 1.1%. The material sequenced was CD4+ T cells from blood buffy coats. The receptors stem from a human donor in good health.

The rearrangement uses TRBV19 and TRBJ2-7, with 9 bases matching TRBD1. Losses at the gene ends were 5 bases for V and 2 bases for J; bases not matched to a gene: 7. This CDR3 is built from 15 residues. CDR1 is LNHDA, CDR2 SQIVND, per germline (reference sequence). The CDR3 is CASSVGTGRTYEQYF. For the CDR3, the DNA is TGTGCCAGTAGTGTTGGGACAGGGCGCACCTACGAGCAGTACTTC.

This clone was detected a few times. V is TRBV5-8 and J is TRBJ1-2; D call uncertain. The germline V gene has CDR1 SGHTS and CDR2 YDEGEE. Trimming took off 0 bases at V and 7 bases at J, with 7 bases between the two ends. The CDR3 contains 12 residues. CDR3 loop: CASSLAPGGYTF. As DNA, the CDR3 is TGTGCCAGCAGCTTGGCCCCGGGTGGCTACACCTTC. The full variable domain, with the rest looked up from reference TRBV5-8 and TRBJ1-2, is EAGVTQSPTHLIKTRGQQATLRCSPISGHTSVYWYQQALGLGLQFLLWYDEGEERNRGNFPPRFSGRQFPNYSSELNVNALELEDSALYLCASSLAPGGYTFGSGTRLTVV.

The CDR3 DNA follows: TGTGCCAGCAGCTTAGCAGGGGTGGAGGAGCTGTTTTTT. The encoded protein is CASSLAGVEELFF. The J gene is TRBJ2-2, the V gene TRBV7-7; D is perhaps TRBD1 (5 bases). CDR1 is SSHAT, CDR2 FNYEAQ, per germline (reference sequence). V lost 0 bases and J 10 bases, leaving 9 bases between the germline ends. This CDR3 is built from 13 residues.

This clone has only a few counts. The gene calls are TRBV5-1 and TRBJ1-2; TRBD1 matches 8 bases. CDR1 is SGHRS, CDR2 YFSETQ, per germline. The CDR3 extends over 16 amino acids. V was pared by 4 bases and J by 6 bases, with 14 bases of the junction left unmatched. Here the CDR3 DNA reads TGCGCCAGCAGCGTATGGACAGGGCAAAAAATCGATGGCTACACCTTC. Its protein product is CASSVWTGQKIDGYTF.

J is TRBJ2-3 and V is TRBV6-6; D is unresolved. The germline V gene has CDR1 MNHNY and CDR2 SVGAGI (reference sequence). V lost 1 base and J lost 6, with 5 bases in between. The CDR3 is made up of 12 amino acids. The CDR3 region is CASSYLGDTQYF. The CDR3, as DNA: TGTGCCAGCAGTTACTTGGGGGATACGCAGTATTTT.

A single count supports this clone. V gene TRBV15 combines with J gene TRBJ1-1; no clear D. This CDR3 is 12 amino acids long. Germline V gene lookup returns CDR1 LNHNV and CDR2 YYDKDF (reference sequence). V lost 1 base and J lost 8, with 8 bases in between. The CDR3 here is CATSRAPSEAFF. The CDR3 DNA reads as TGTGCCACCAGCAGAGCCCCCAGCGAAGCTTTCTTT. The variable domain in full, completed from reference TRBV15 and TRBJ1-1, reads DAMVIQNPRYQVTQFGKPVTLSCSQTLNHNVMYWYQQKSSQAPKLLFHYYDKDFNNEADTPDNFQSRRPNTSFCFLDIRSPGLGDTAMYLCATSRAPSEAFFGQGTRLTVV.

The chain couples TRBV5-4 to TRBJ2-2, with D perhaps matching TRBD1 or TRBD2 (5 bases each). CDR1 and CDR2 from the germline V gene are SGHNT and YYREEE (reference sequence). V gave up 6 bases and J gave up 4 bases, with 13 bases separating them. This CDR3 region has 14 residues. The CDR3 sequence is CASTEGRATGELFF. CDR3 sequence (DNA): TGTGCCAGCACTGAGGGCAGGGCCACCGGGGAGCTGTTTTTT.

The rearrangement joins TRBV7-2 to TRBJ2-1, with TRBD2 matching 8 bases. CDR3 size: 17 residues. V was clipped by 1 base and J by 7 bases; unmatched bases: 12. Per germline, CDR1 SGHTA and CDR2 FQGNSA. This CDR3 reads CASSLDSSGLGGNEQFF. DNA for the CDR3: TGTGCCAGCAGCTTAGACTCTTCGGGACTAGGTGGGAATGAGCAGTTCTTC. Complete variable domain (other parts from reference TRBV7-2 and TRBJ2-1): GAGVSQSPSNKVTEKGKDVELRCDPISGHTALYWYRQSLGQGLEFLIYFQGNSAPDKSGLPSDRFSAERTGGSVSTLTIQRTQQEDSAVYLCASSLDSSGLGGNEQFFGPGTRLTVL.

The V call is TRBV7-2, the J call TRBJ1-1; D remains unclear. Trimming removed 3 bases at V and 5 bases at J, with 10 bases between. This CDR3 region has 13 residues. Germline V lookup: CDR1 SGHTA, CDR2 FQGNSA. CDR3: CASSFLTVTEAFF. The DNA of the CDR3 is TGTGCCAGCAGCTTCCTGACGGTAACTGAAGCTTTCTTT.

In this sample, this clone turned up a few times. The chain recombines TRBV11-2 with TRBJ2-1; 10 nucleotides line up with TRBD2. J lost 2 bases, V lost 3 bases, and 10 bases had no gene match. Germline CDR1 reads SGHAT; CDR2 reads FQNNGV. This CDR3 region has 18 residues. The CDR3 loop is CASSFTGASGGTYNEQFF. Written as DNA, the CDR3 is TGTGCCAGCAGCTTTACGGGGGCTAGCGGGGGAACCTACAATGAGCAGTTCTTC.

This clone showed up just once. The rearrangement uses TRBV5-4 and TRBJ1-1, with 8 bases aligning to TRBD1. V trimming: 4 bases; J trimming: 4 bases; junction bases outside the gene matches: 18. Germline-derived CDR1 and CDR2 are SGHNT and YYREEE (reference sequence). This CDR3 is 18 amino acids long. The DNA of the CDR3 is TGTGCCAGCAGCCGGGACAGGAGCGTCGGGGCGGTCGGCACTGAAGCTTTCTTT. It is translated as CASSRDRSVGAVGTEAFF. The full variable domain, with the rest looked up from reference TRBV5-4 and TRBJ1-1, is ETGVTQSPTHLIKTRGQQVTLRCSSQSGHNTVSWYQQALGQGPQFIFQYYREEENGRGNFPPRFSGLQFPNYSSELNVNALELDDSALYLCASSRDRSVGAVGTEAFFGQGTRLTVV.

The J gene is TRBJ1-2, the V gene TRBV5-1; D gene unclear. This CDR3 is built from 13 residues. CDR1 SGHRS and CDR2 YFSETQ come from the germline V gene. V was pared by 2 bases and J by 0 bases, with 5 bases between. The CDR3 DNA reads TGCGCCAGCAGCTTCGAGGCTAACTATGGCTACACCTTC. This sequence encodes CASSFEANYGYTF.

The V call is TRBV7-6, the J call TRBJ1-3; D perhaps matches TRBD1 (5 bases). This CDR3 is built from 17 residues. Germline-derived CDR1 and CDR2 are SGHVS and FNYEAQ. V dropped 0 bases and J dropped 0 bases, with 12 bases sitting between them. The CDR3 DNA is TGTGCCAGCAGCTTAGCGCTGGGGCGGAGCTCTGGAAACACCATATATTTT. It encodes CASSLALGRSSGNTIYF.

This clone showed up just once. The rearrangement joins TRBV5-1 to TRBJ2-5, with D perhaps TRBD1 or TRBD2 (5 bases each). Germline-derived CDR1 and CDR2 are SGHRS and YFSETQ. The germline V and J ends were trimmed by 0 bases and 6 bases, with 12 bases remaining between them. This CDR3 spans 14 amino acids. This CDR3 is CASSLVGGEQTQYF. For the CDR3, the DNA is TGCGCCAGCAGCTTGGTTGGGGGAGAACAGACCCAGTACTTC.

There are a few counts of this clone. V gene TRBV9 combines with J gene TRBJ1-1, with no clear D. Germline CDR1 is SGDLS and CDR2 is YYNGEE. Deletions cut 4 bases from V and 5 bases from J, with 12 bases between. The CDR3 loop spans 13 amino acids. In DNA, the CDR3 is TGTGCCAGCAGCCAAGGACGGGCTACTGAAGCTTTCTTT. Translating gives CASSQGRATEAFF.

The chain joins TRBV7-2 to TRBJ2-2; 7 nucleotides align to TRBD2. Germline V lookup: CDR1 SGHTA, CDR2 FQGNSA. The CDR3 totals 14 residues. V lost 0 bases to trimming and J lost 7 bases; unmatched junction nucleotides: 2. The CDR3 here is CASSLAGGFGELFF. The CDR3 DNA follows: TGTGCCAGCAGCTTAGCGGGAGGGTTCGGGGAGCTGTTTTTT.

The chain uses TRBV28 and TRBJ2-5; 8 nucleotides match TRBD1. The CDR3 extends over 13 amino acids. CDR1 is MDHEN, CDR2 SYDVKM, per germline. V shed 6 bases and J 2 bases; nucleotides not matched to a gene: 2. CDR3 sequence (DNA): TGTGCCAGCAGGCGGACAGGGCAAGAGACCCAGTACTTC. This encodes CASRRTGQETQYF. Full variable domain (remainder filled in from reference TRBV28 and TRBJ2-5): DVKVTQSSRYLVKRTGEKVFLECVQDMDHENMFWYRQDPGLGLRLIYFSYDVKMKEKGDIPEGYSVSREKKERFSLILESASTNQTSMYLCASRRTGQETQYFGPGTRLLVL.

The chain links TRBV19 to TRBJ1-2; D call uncertain. Per germline, CDR1 LNHDA and CDR2 SQIVND (reference sequence). There are 16 residues in the CDR3. V lost 6 bases to trimming and J lost 0 bases, with 17 bases between them. The CDR3 loop reads CASRRTTVGTNYGYTF. The CDR3 DNA reads TGTGCCAGTAGGAGAACTACTGTGGGAACTAACTATGGCTACACCTTC. The whole variable domain, filled in from reference TRBV19 and TRBJ1-2, reads DGGITQSPKYLFRKEGQNVTLSCEQNLNHDAMYWYRQDPGQGLRLIYYSQIVNDFQKGDIAEGYSVSREKKESFPLTVTSAQKNPTAFYLCASRRTTVGTNYGYTFGSGTRLTVV.

This chain connects TRBV7-8 to TRBJ2-5; 8 nucleotides agree with TRBD2. CDR3 length: 14 residues. CDR1 is SGHVS and CDR2 is FQNEAQ in the germline V gene. After removal of 3 bases from V and 2 bases from J, the junction contained 2 bases not matched to a gene. This CDR3 reads CASSFSSGQETQYF. The CDR3 DNA sequence: TGTGCCAGCAGCTTTTCTAGCGGGCAAGAGACCCAGTACTTC.

This clone occurred a few times. This rearrangement joins TRBV10-3 to TRBJ1-2, with a tentative D call TRBD1 (6 bases). V was pared by 4 bases and J by 7 bases, with 16 bases between. Germline V gene lookup returns CDR1 ENHRY and CDR2 SYGVKD. The CDR3 contains 14 residues. The CDR3 coding sequence is TGTGCCATCAGTGGGAGTCAGCAGGGGATTGGCTACACCTTC. Residues: CAISGSQQGIGYTF.

The chain recombines TRBV6-5 with TRBJ2-7, with D maybe TRBD1 (6 bases). CDR1 and CDR2 (germline): MNHEY, SVGAGI. Between the trimmed V and J ends, which lost 4 bases and 2 bases, there was a span of 9 bases. This CDR3 is 13 amino acids long. The CDR3 region has the DNA TGTGCCAGCAGTTCTGGACAGCCCTACGAGCAGTACGTC. This codes for CASSSGQPYEQYV.